The 20 T cell receptor beta chains reported below all come from one sample, sequenced in a study of T cell repertoires in cytomegalovirus infection. The antigens for these receptors are not known. In TCRdb, the reads were re-called with MiXCR into one record per CDR3 protein. The data show over 250,000 distinct CDR3 sequences, with under 25% seen just once and about 20% held by the top ten. Sequencing used cultured PBMCs, obtained from culture after CMV antigen stimulation. These receptors originate from a human donor in good health (CMV status not recorded). Some clones in this sample may be carry-over from other donors' samples.

This CDR3 is CATSAGGRVTYNEQFF. The DNA of the CDR3 is TGTGCCACCAGTGCCGGGGGTCGAGTTACCTACAATGAGCAGTTCTTC. The gene calls are TRBV24-1 and TRBJ2-1; maybe TRBD2 (6 bases). The CDR3 is 16 amino acids. CDR1 and CDR2 from the germline V gene are KGHDR and SFDVKD. Trimming cost V 5 bases and J 2 bases, with 15 bases left between them.

The chain joins TRBV19 to TRBJ2-4; 9 nucleotides align to TRBD1. From germline, CDR1 is LNHDA and CDR2 SQIVND (reference sequence). There are 13 residues in the CDR3. V shed 6 bases and J 6 bases; nucleotides not matched to a gene: 3. The CDR3 spells CASRQGAGNIQYF. For the CDR3, the DNA is TGTGCCAGTAGACAGGGGGCAGGAAACATTCAGTACTTC.

This chain connects TRBV7-9 to TRBJ2-3, with 11 bases identical to TRBD2. CDR1 SEHNR and CDR2 FQNEAQ come from the germline V gene (reference sequence). Unmatched junction bases numbered 12, after V lost 5 bases and J lost 11 bases. The CDR3 consists of 15 residues. Here the CDR3 DNA reads TGTGCCAGCAGCGCCACAACTAGCGGGGGCGTATGGCAGTATTTT. Protein sequence: CASSATTSGGVWQYF.

This clonotype has just a few counts. CDR3 sequence reads: CASSLGRTGSYGYTF. DNA of the CDR3: TGTGCCAGCAGTTTAGGACGTACAGGGAGCTATGGCTACACCTTC. J is TRBJ1-2 and V is TRBV12-3 or TRBV12-4; possible D gene TRBD1, 6 bases. The length of the CDR3 is 15 residues. Between the trimmed V and J ends, which lost 1 base and 4 bases, there was a span of 13 bases.

A few counts support this clonotype. The V and J genes are TRBV10-3 and TRBJ1-5; D is perhaps TRBD1 (6 bases). V was pared by 4 bases and J by 7 bases, with 17 bases between. Germline-derived CDR1 and CDR2 are ENHRY and SYGVKD. The CDR3 totals 15 residues. The CDR3: CAISATTGSGQPQHF. The CDR3 DNA follows: TGTGCCATCAGTGCCACGACAGGATCAGGGCAGCCCCAGCATTTT.

This clonotype was seen repeatedly, ten times or more. The rearrangement uses TRBV7-2 and TRBJ2-3, with 12 bases fitting TRBD2. Germline-derived CDR1 and CDR2 are SGHTA and FQGNSA. Losses at the gene ends were 2 bases for V and 6 bases for J; bases not matched to a gene: 12. The CDR3 extends over 18 amino acids. CDR3 in DNA: TGTGCCAGCAGCTTAATTCCGACTAGCGGGAGTAGTATGGATACGCAGTATTTT. It yields the protein CASSLIPTSGSSMDTQYF.

This clonotype has a handful of counts. The rearrangement links TRBV29-1 to TRBJ2-7; D is undetermined. Trimming pared 6 bases from V and 2 bases from J, leaving 11 bases between. CDR1 is SQVTM, CDR2 ANQGSEA, per germline. This CDR3 is built from 12 residues. CDR3 nucleotide sequence: TGCAGCGTGAGCTTCAGGACCTACGAGCAGTACGTC. It codes for CSVSFRTYEQYV.

The V call is TRBV7-2, the J call TRBJ2-6; D ambiguous. V was cut by 6 bases and J by 1 base, with 7 bases left in between. Per germline, CDR1 SGHTA and CDR2 FQGNSA. This CDR3 region has 14 residues. CDR3 nucleotides: TGTGCCAGCAGAAGGGATTCTGGGGCCAACGTCCTGACTTTC. It translates to CASRRDSGANVLTF.

This clonotype appeared a few times. The chain carries TRBV9 and TRBJ1-5, with 7 positions matching TRBD1. The CDR3 has 15 residues. J gave up 4 bases and V 4 bases, and 8 bases lay outside the gene matches. Germline V CDR1 and CDR2: SGDLS, YYNGEE. This chain's CDR3 is CASSPTGQTNQPQHF. The CDR3 region has the DNA TGTGCCAGCAGCCCAACGGGACAGACAAATCAGCCCCAGCATTTT.

The rearrangement uses TRBV19 and TRBJ1-5; 12 bases line up with TRBD1. The germline gives CDR1 LNHDA, CDR2 SQIVND (reference sequence). The CDR3 has 16 residues. The J segment lost 6 bases and the V segment lost 1 base, leaving 4 bases of the junction unmatched. The CDR3 sequence is CASSIVAGQGAQPQHF. The CDR3 nucleotides read TGTGCCAGTAGTATAGTTGCGGGACAGGGGGCTCAGCCCCAGCATTTT.

The chain joins TRBV28 to TRBJ2-1; 7 nucleotides line up with TRBD1. V was pared by 1 base and J by 4 bases, with 7 bases of the junction left unmatched. The CDR3 runs 16 residues. CDR1 is MDHEN, CDR2 SYDVKM, per germline. The CDR3 region is CASSLLGQPGYNEQFF. CDR3 coding DNA: TGTGCCAGCAGTTTATTGGGACAGCCAGGTTACAATGAGCAGTTCTTC.

This clonotype was picked up many times. The chain links TRBV7-7 to TRBJ2-5; 7 bases are shared with TRBD2. After removal of 1 base from V and 3 bases from J, the junction contained 5 bases not matched to a gene. The CDR3 runs to 15 residues. Germline assignment: CDR1 SSHAT and CDR2 FNYEAQ (reference sequence). Written as DNA, the CDR3 is TGTGCCAGCAGCTTAGTTCTGGGAGGGGAAGAGACCCAGTACTTC. Protein product: CASSLVLGGEETQYF.

V and J are TRBV7-9 and TRBJ2-7, with D maybe TRBD2 (7 bases). Germline CDR1 SEHNR, CDR2 FQNEAQ (reference sequence). Trimming took off 0 bases at V and 5 bases at J, with 11 bases between the two ends. The CDR3 runs to 14 residues. The DNA for the CDR3 is TGTGCCAGCAGCTTAGCGGGGGGGGGCGACGAGCAGTACGTC. This encodes CASSLAGGGDEQYV.

This clonotype was seen only a few times. This chain uses TRBV6-2 or TRBV6-3 with TRBJ2-1; D is undetermined. This CDR3 spans 13 amino acids. CDR1 is MNHEY and CDR2 is SVGEGT in the germline V gene. Between the trimmed V and J ends, which lost 10 bases and 8 bases, there was a span of 18 bases. In nucleotides, the CDR3 is TGTGCCACCCAGAGTTCTAGTACTGATGAGCAGTTCTTC. This sequence encodes CATQSSSTDEQFF.

In this sample, this clonotype turned up a few times. This chain connects TRBV19 to TRBJ2-1, with 8 bases aligning to TRBD2. CDR1 and CDR2 (germline): LNHDA, SQIVND (reference sequence). The CDR3 runs 16 residues. J gave up 0 bases and V 3 bases, and 4 bases lay outside the gene matches. CDR3 sequence (DNA): TGTGCCAGTAGTATTCCGGGAGGGCCCTCCTACAATGAGCAGTTCTTC. Residues: CASSIPGGPSYNEQFF.

The sample holds a few counts of this clonotype. The chain employs TRBV6-2 or TRBV6-3 and TRBJ1-5; possible D gene TRBD1, 5 bases. CDR1 and CDR2 from the germline V gene are MNHEY and SVGEGT. The CDR3 is made up of 15 amino acids. V was clipped by 7 bases and J by 7 bases, with 20 bases between them. The CDR3, as DNA: TGTGCCAGCACCCTCGCCGGGGGGATAAGACAGCCCCAGCATTTT. Its translation is CASTLAGGIRQPQHF.

On this clonotype: Relative to the germline gene, one junction end is altered; a read error may explain this. This chain connects TRBV19 to TRBJ2-1, with D possibly matching TRBD2 (6 bases). In germline, CDR1 is LNHDA, CDR2 SQIVND (reference sequence). The CDR3 has 14 residues. The CDR3 bases are TGTACCAGTAGTATAGGTCAGGGAGGCAATGAGCAGTTCTTC. This sequence encodes CTSSIGQGGNEQFF.

This clonotype was observed at least ten times. V and J are TRBV7-9 and TRBJ2-1; 7 bases fit TRBD2. CDR1 is SEHNR and CDR2 is FQNEAQ in the germline V gene (reference sequence). The CDR3 has 15 amino acids. The trim removed 2 bases at V and 7 bases at J, leaving 8 bases unmatched. The CDR3 loop reads CASSLFASGINEQFF. CDR3 bases: TGTGCCAGCAGCTTATTCGCTAGCGGTATTAATGAGCAGTTCTTC.

This clonotype was detected only a few times. The V call is TRBV20-1, the J call TRBJ2-1; no definite D call. The CDR3 extends over 13 amino acids. From germline, CDR1 is DFQATT and CDR2 SNEGSKA (reference sequence). V lost 8 bases and J 0 bases, leaving 11 bases between the germline ends. CDR3: CSSYLSSYNEQFF. CDR3 coding DNA: TGCAGTTCCTATCTGAGCTCCTACAATGAGCAGTTCTTC.

CDR3 amino acids: CATRGRELHTDTQYF. CDR3 sequence (DNA): TGTGCCACCCGCGGCCGGGAACTTCACACAGATACGCAGTATTTT. This chain connects TRBV6-8 to TRBJ2-3, with D possibly being TRBD2 (5 bases). Germline lookup yields CDR1 MNHGY and CDR2 SAAAGT. V was clipped by 10 bases and J by 2 bases, with 19 bases between them. This CDR3 has 15 residues.